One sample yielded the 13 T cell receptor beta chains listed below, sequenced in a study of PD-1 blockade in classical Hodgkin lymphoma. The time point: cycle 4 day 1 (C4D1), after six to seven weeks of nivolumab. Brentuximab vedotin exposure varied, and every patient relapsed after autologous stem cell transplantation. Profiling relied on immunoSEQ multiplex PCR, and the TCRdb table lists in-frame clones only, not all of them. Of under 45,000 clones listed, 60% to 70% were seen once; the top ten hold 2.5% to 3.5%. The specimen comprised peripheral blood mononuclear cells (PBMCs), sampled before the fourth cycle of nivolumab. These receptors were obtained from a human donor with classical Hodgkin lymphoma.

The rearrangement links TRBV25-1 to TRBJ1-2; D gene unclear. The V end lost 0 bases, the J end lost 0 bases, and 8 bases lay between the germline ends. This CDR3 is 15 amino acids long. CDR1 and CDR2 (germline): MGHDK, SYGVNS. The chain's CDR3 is CASSEYSGANYGYTF. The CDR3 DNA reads TGTGCCAGCAGTGAATATTCTGGAGCTAACTATGGCTACACCTTC.

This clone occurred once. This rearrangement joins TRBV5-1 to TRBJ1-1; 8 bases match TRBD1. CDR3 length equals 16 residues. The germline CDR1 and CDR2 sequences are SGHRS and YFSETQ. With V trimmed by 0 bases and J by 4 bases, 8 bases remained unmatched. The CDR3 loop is CASSLGAGGSGTEAFF. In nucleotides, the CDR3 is TGCGCCAGCAGCTTGGGGGCAGGGGGCTCGGGCACTGAAGCTTTCTTT.

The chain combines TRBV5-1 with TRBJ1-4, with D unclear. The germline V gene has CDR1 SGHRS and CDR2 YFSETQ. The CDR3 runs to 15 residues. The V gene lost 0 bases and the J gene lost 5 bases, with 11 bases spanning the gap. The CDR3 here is CASSLAGEVNEKLFF. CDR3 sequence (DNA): TGCGCCAGCAGCTTGGCCGGGGAGGTCAATGAAAAACTGTTTTTT.

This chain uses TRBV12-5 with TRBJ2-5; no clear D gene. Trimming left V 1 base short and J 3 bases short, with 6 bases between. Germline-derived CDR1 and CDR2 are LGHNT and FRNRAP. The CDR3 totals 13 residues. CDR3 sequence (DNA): TGTGCTAGTGGTTTGGGGAAGGAAGAGACCCAGTACTTC. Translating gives CASGLGKEETQYF.

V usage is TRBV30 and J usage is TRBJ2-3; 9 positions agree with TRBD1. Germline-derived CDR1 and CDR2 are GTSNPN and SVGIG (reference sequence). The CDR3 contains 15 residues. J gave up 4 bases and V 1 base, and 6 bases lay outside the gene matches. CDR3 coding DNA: TGTGCCTGGAGTGCGGACAGGGGATACGCAGATACGCAGTATTTT. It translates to CAWSADRGYADTQYF.

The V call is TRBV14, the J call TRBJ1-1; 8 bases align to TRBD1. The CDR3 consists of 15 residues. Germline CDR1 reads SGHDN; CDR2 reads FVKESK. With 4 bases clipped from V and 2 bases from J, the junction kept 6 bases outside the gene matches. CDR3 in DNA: TGTGCCAGCAGCCCCCAGGGGGCCCTAAACACTGAAGCTTTCTTT. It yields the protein CASSPQGALNTEAFF.

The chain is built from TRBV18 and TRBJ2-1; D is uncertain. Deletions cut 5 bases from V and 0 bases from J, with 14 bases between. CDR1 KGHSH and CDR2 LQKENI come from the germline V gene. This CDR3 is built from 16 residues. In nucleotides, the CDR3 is TGTGCCAGCTCAGTCTCAGTGATAAGCTCCTACAATGAGCAGTTCTTC. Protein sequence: CASSVSVISSYNEQFF.

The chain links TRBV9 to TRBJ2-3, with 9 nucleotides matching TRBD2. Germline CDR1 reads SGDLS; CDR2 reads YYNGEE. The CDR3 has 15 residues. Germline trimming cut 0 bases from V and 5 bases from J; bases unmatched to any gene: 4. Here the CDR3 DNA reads TGTGCCAGCAGCGTAGATAATAGCGGGAGAGATACGCAGTATTTT. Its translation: CASSVDNSGRDTQYF.

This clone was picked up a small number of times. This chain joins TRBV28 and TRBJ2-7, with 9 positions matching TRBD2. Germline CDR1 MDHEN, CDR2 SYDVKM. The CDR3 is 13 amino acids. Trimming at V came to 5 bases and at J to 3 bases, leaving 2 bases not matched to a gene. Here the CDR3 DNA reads TGTGCCAGCAGTAAAGCGGGAGGCTACGAGCAGTACTTC. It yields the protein CASSKAGGYEQYF.

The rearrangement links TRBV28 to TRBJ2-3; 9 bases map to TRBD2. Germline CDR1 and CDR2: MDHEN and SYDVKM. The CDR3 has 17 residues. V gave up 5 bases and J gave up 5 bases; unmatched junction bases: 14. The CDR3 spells CASSPPGGAGGRDTQYF. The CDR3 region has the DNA TGTGCCAGCAGTCCCCCGGGTGGAGCGGGGGGTCGAGATACGCAGTATTTT.

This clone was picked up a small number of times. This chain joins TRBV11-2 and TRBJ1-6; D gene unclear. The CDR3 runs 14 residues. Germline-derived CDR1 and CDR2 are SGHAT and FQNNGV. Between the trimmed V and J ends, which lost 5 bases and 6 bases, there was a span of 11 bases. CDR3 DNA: TGTGCCAGCAGCCATGGACGGATTAATTCACCCCTCCACTTT. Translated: CASSHGRINSPLHF. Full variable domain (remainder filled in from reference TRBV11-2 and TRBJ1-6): EAGVAQSPRYKIIEKRQSVAFWCNPISGHATLYWYQQILGQGPKLLIQFQNNGVVDDSQLPKDRFSAERLKGVDSTLKIQPAKLEDSAVYLCASSHGRINSPLHFGNGTRLTVT.

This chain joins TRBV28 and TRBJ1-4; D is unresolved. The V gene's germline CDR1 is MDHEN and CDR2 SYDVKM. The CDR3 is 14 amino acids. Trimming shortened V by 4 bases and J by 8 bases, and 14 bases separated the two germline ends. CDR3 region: CASSSPEPTEKLFF. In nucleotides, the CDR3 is TGTGCCAGCAGTTCCCCGGAGCCAACGGAAAAACTGTTTTTT.

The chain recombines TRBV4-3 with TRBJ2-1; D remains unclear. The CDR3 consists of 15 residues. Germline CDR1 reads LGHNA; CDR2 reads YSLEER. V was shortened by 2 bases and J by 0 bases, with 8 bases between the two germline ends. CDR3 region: CASSQRIGSYNEQFF. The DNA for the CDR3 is TGCGCCAGCAGCCAACGTATAGGCTCCTACAATGAGCAGTTCTTC.